Given below is one T cell receptor (beta chain) in context. Its antigen is unidentified. Deletions cut 1 base from V and 5 bases from J, with 11 bases between. The CDR3 totals 15 residues. In germline, CDR1 is SEHNR, CDR2 FQNEAQ (reference sequence). Repertoires were generated with immunoSEQ multiplex PCR, while TCRdb's copy carries only in-frame clones and drops some. The sample records about 52,000 clones, approximately 86% being singletons. The sample belongs to a study of T cells in localized non-small cell lung cancer. Whole-study findings and limits: The appearance of a median about 60 of the top 100 tumor clones was seen in adjacent lung. Clonality peaked in uninvolved adjacent lung rather than tumor.

Here the sequenced sample was PBMCs, taken before any cancer treatment. This rearrangement joins TRBV7-9 to TRBJ2-2, with a tentative D call TRBD1 (6 bases). The sequence derives from a female donor with stage II lung adenocarcinoma. Here the CDR3 DNA reads TGTGCCAGCAGCTTAGAAGGACAGCAAACCGGGGAGCTGTTTTTT. Its protein product is CASSLEGQQTGELFF.